The 30 T cell receptor beta chains reported below all come from one sample, sequenced in a study of blood T cells in healthy people across ages. A second PCR of 7 to 11 cycles used a sample-barcoded 5' primer and a J-beta primer mix. A single record per CDR3 protein comes from TCRdb applying MiXCR to the 5' RACE reads. The sample shows approximately 900,000 distinct CDR3 sequences, roughly 48% of them seen only once. Sequencing was carried out using blood. The receptors stem from a man aged 25 to 40 in good health.

V and J are TRBV4-1 and TRBJ2-7; no definite D call. The CDR3 runs to 16 residues. Between the trimmed V and J ends, which lost 1 base and 0 bases, there was a span of 13 bases. Germline V lookup: CDR1 MGHRA, CDR2 YSYEKL. CDR3 sequence (DNA): TGCGCCAGCAGCCAAGCTACCGGGCTTCGCTCCTACGAGCAGTACTTC. This encodes CASSQATGLRSYEQYF.

This clonotype was seen a handful of times. This chain links TRBV6-1 with TRBJ2-5; a possible D gene is TRBD2 (5 bases). The DNA matches TRBJ2-7 better at its end, which makes the J call doubtful. CDR1 and CDR2 (germline): MNHNS, SASEGT. This CDR3 region has 15 residues. CDR3: CASYSRVDGHYEQYF. The DNA for the CDR3 is TGTGCCAGCTATTCGCGGGTCGACGGGCACTACGAGCAGTACTTC.

CDR3 protein: CASRHSDSGGVDTQYF. CDR3 DNA: TGTGCCAGCAGGCACTCGGATAGCGGGGGGGTTGATACGCAGTATTTT. This rearrangement joins TRBV12-3 or TRBV12-4 to TRBJ2-3, with 11 bases identical to TRBD2. The CDR3 runs 16 residues. Trimming cost V 6 bases and J 6 bases; bases outside gene matches: 11.

This clonotype has just a few counts. This may arise from a read error, as a much more abundant clone is one base away. V and J are TRBV24-1 and TRBJ2-1; D perhaps matches TRBD2 (6 bases). The assigned J gene may be wrong: the sequence end matches TRBJ2-7 better. The length of the CDR3 is 16 residues. Germline V CDR1 and CDR2: KGHDR, SFDVKD. For the CDR3, the DNA is TGTGCCACCAGTGATGCAGGGACTCGGTCCTACAATGAGCAGTACTTC. This gives the protein CATSDAGTRSYNEQYF.

This chain uses TRBV7-2 with TRBJ2-7; 7 nucleotides match TRBD2. V lost 2 bases to trimming and J lost 2 bases; unmatched junction nucleotides: 9. The CDR3 covers 16 residues. Germline V gene data show CDR1 as SGHTA and CDR2 as FQGNSA. CDR3 amino acids: CASSLFVERGTYEQYF. The CDR3 DNA reads TGTGCCAGCAGCTTATTCGTCGAGCGGGGTACCTACGAGCAGTACTTC.

The genes are TRBV6-5 and TRBJ2-6; possible D gene TRBD2, 6 bases. Trimming left V 7 bases short and J 2 bases short, with 12 bases between. Germline assignment: CDR1 MNHEY and CDR2 SVGAGI. The CDR3 totals 15 residues. Written as DNA, the CDR3 is TGTGCCAGCACTCCGGAGGGCACTGGGGCCAACGTCCTGACTTTC. Its protein product is CASTPEGTGANVLTF.

The J gene is TRBJ2-1, the V gene TRBV3-1; 14 bases match TRBD2. Germline-derived CDR1 and CDR2 are LGHDT and YNNKEL (reference sequence). The V and J ends lost 2 bases and 9 bases, in that order; junction bases with no gene match: 12. There are 18 residues in the CDR3. The CDR3 bases are TGTGCCAGCAGCCAAAATCCGACTAGCGGGGGGGCGTCTCGTGAGCAGTTCTTC. Translation gives CASSQNPTSGGASREQFF.

This sequence joins TRBV20-1 and TRBJ1-1; 8 bases align to TRBD1. Trimming took 1 base from V and 1 from J; bases not matched to a gene: 2. Germline-derived CDR1 and CDR2 are DFQATT and SNEGSKA (reference sequence). This CDR3 has 14 amino acids. CDR3 sequence (DNA): TGCAGTGCTAGAGCACAGGGGGGGAACACTGAAGCTTTCTTT. It encodes CSARAQGGNTEAFF.

In its sample, this clonotype was seen a few times. This rearrangement joins TRBV30 to TRBJ1-2, with D unclear. The V and J ends lost 4 bases and 2 bases respectively, with 11 bases between them. The CDR3 is 13 residues long. Germline loops: CDR1 GTSNPN, CDR2 SVGIG (reference sequence). In nucleotides, the CDR3 is TGTGCCTGGATGGTCCACCCGAACTATGGCTACACCTTC. It yields the protein CAWMVHPNYGYTF.

The rearrangement links TRBV9 to TRBJ2-3; D possibly corresponds to TRBD2 (5 bases). This CDR3 contains 14 residues. The germline V and J ends were trimmed by 3 bases and 6 bases, with 14 bases remaining between them. In germline, CDR1 is SGDLS, CDR2 YYNGEE. This chain's CDR3 is CASSGGEGPDTQYF. The CDR3 nucleotides read TGTGCCAGCAGCGGAGGAGAGGGTCCGGATACGCAGTATTTT.

This chain uses TRBV2 with TRBJ2-7, with 8 bases matching TRBD1. The V gene's germline CDR1 is SNHLY and CDR2 FYNNEI. The length of the CDR3 is 13 residues. V dropped 9 bases and J dropped 5; count of bases not matched to a gene: 9. The CDR3 loop reads CARGDRLKNEQYF. The CDR3 DNA follows: TGTGCCAGGGGGGACAGGCTCAAAAACGAGCAGTACTTC.

The chain combines TRBV28 with TRBJ2-7; D is perhaps TRBD2 (5 bases). Germline V gives CDR1 MDHEN, CDR2 SYDVKM. Trimming took 6 bases from V and 7 from J, leaving 13 bases between them. This CDR3 is 12 amino acids long. The CDR3 spells CASRRATREQYF. The CDR3 nucleotides read TGTGCCAGCAGGAGAGCTACTAGGGAGCAGTACTTC. The full variable domain, completed using reference TRBV28 and TRBJ2-7, is DVKVTQSSRYLVKRTGEKVFLECVQDMDHENMFWYRQDPGLGLRLIYFSYDVKMKEKGDIPEGYSVSREKKERFSLILESASTNQTSMYLCASRRATREQYFGPGTRLTVT.

This clonotype was picked up a small number of times. This chain joins TRBV12-3 or TRBV12-4 and TRBJ1-2; D not resolved. CDR3 length: 14 amino acids. Deletions cut 6 bases from V and 6 bases from J, with 17 bases between. The CDR3 spells CASSSSTGKDGYTF. In nucleotides, the CDR3 is TGTGCCAGCAGCAGCTCGACCGGCAAGGATGGCTACACCTTC.

The CDR3 region has the DNA TGTGCCAGCAGCCCGCATACTAGCGGGGGGACCTACAATGAGCAGTTCTTC. Protein product: CASSPHTSGGTYNEQFF. V gene TRBV4-2 combines with J gene TRBJ2-1, with 12 bases identical to TRBD2. In germline, CDR1 is LGHNA, CDR2 YNFKEQ. The trim removed 4 bases at V and 2 bases at J, leaving 6 bases unmatched. The CDR3 runs 17 residues.

The rearrangement joins TRBV14 to TRBJ1-3, with D tentatively TRBD1 (5 bases). The germline V gene has CDR1 SGHDN and CDR2 FVKESK. The CDR3 runs 16 residues. V was cut by 3 bases and J by 0 bases, with 12 bases left in between. The CDR3 is CASSQGTTLSGNTIYF. The DNA for the CDR3 is TGTGCCAGCAGCCAGGGGACCACCCTCTCTGGAAACACCATATATTTT.

This clonotype has more than one count but fewer than ten. The rearrangement uses TRBV3-1 and TRBJ2-7, with 7 positions matching TRBD2. V gave up 4 bases and J gave up 2 bases; unmatched junction bases: 8. Germline V gene sequence: CDR1 LGHDT, CDR2 YNNKEL (reference sequence). There are 15 residues in the CDR3. The CDR3 sequence: CASSPLFGGTYEQYF. The DNA of the CDR3 is TGTGCCAGCAGCCCGCTCTTCGGGGGGACCTACGAGCAGTACTTC.

J is TRBJ2-3 and V is TRBV3-1; a weak D match, TRBD2 (7 bases). CDR3 length: 16 residues. Per germline, CDR1 LGHDT and CDR2 YNNKEL (reference sequence). Trimming removed 1 base from V and 2 bases from J, with 13 bases in between. The CDR3 nucleotides are TGTGCCAGCAGCCAAGTCCCGGGGGGCGTCACAGATACGCAGTATTTT. Translated: CASSQVPGGVTDTQYF.

The chain uses TRBV11-3 and TRBJ1-4; D is uncertain. Looked up from germline, CDR1 is SGHNT and CDR2 is YENEEA. The CDR3 has 13 residues. V lost 5 bases and J lost 7, with 11 bases in between. The CDR3 loop reads CASSPAWGEKLFF. CDR3 nucleotides: TGTGCCAGCAGCCCCGCGTGGGGTGAAAAACTGTTTTTT.

This clonotype has more than one count but fewer than ten. Sequence at one end of the junction differs from germline and may be a read error. The chain combines TRBV7-8 with TRBJ1-3, with a weak D call TRBD1 (6 bases). The CDR3 sequence is 14 residues long. Germline V CDR1 and CDR2: SGHVS, FQNEAQ. This chain's CDR3 is CASSLQQGGYTIYF. The CDR3 coding sequence is TGTGCCAGCAGCTTACAACAGGGTGGATACACCATATATTTT. Looking up the rest from reference TRBV7-8 and TRBJ1-3 gives the full variable domain: GAGVSQSPRYKVAKRGQDVALRCDPISGHVSLFWYQQALGQGPEFLTYFQNEAQLDKSGLPSDRFFAERPEGSVSTLKIQRTQQEDSAVYLCASSLQQGGYTIYFGEGSWLTVV.

Ten or more counts support this clonotype. The chain has TRBV20-1 and TRBJ1-2; D unclear. This CDR3 spans 13 amino acids. Germline values: CDR1 DFQATT, CDR2 SNEGSKA (reference sequence). V was pared by 0 bases and J by 2 bases, with 7 bases between. The CDR3 DNA reads as TGCAGTGCTAGAGACGAATACAACTATGGCTACACCTTC. This translates into CSARDEYNYGYTF.

A note on this clonotype: This sequence may be a read error, since a much larger clone differs from it by one base. The chain employs TRBV10-3 and TRBJ2-7; TRBD1 agrees at 9 bases. CDR1 is ENHRY, CDR2 SYGVKD, per germline. There are 18 residues in the CDR3. After removal of 0 bases from V and 7 bases from J, the junction contained 16 bases not matched to a gene. CDR3 sequence: CAISESIGRGTGNNEQYF. The CDR3 DNA reads TGTGCCATCAGTGAGTCGATCGGGCGCGGGACAGGGAACAATGAGCAGTACTTC.

As regards this clonotype: One end of the junction fails to match germline, which may point to a read error. The V gene is TRBV6-2 or TRBV6-3, the J gene TRBJ1-1; D is ambiguous. This CDR3 is built from 13 residues. From germline, CDR1 is MNHEY and CDR2 SVGEGT. The CDR3 coding sequence is TGTGCCAGCAGTAGGGCTCCCTGGACTGGAGCTTTCTTT. This encodes CASSRAPWTGAFF.

The chain is built from TRBV7-2 and TRBJ1-4, with 7 bases fitting TRBD1. The CDR3 has 14 residues. Per germline, CDR1 SGHTA and CDR2 FQGNSA. After removal of 5 bases from V and 6 bases from J, the junction contained 6 bases not matched to a gene. CDR3 residues: CASSTGTVDEKLFF. CDR3 nucleotide sequence: TGTGCCAGCAGCACCGGGACAGTTGATGAAAAACTGTTTTTT.

This clonotype appeared a few times. The chain joins TRBV6-1 to TRBJ2-7; no firm D call. CDR3 length equals 12 residues. V was trimmed by 8 bases and J by 0 bases, leaving 8 bases between them. The germline V gene encodes CDR1 MNHNS and CDR2 SASEGT. The CDR3 region is CASERVSYEQYF. CDR3 sequence (DNA): TGTGCCAGCGAAAGGGTCTCCTACGAGCAGTACTTC.

The chain links TRBV6-2 or TRBV6-3 to TRBJ2-2; the D call may be TRBD1 or TRBD2 (5 bases each). The CDR3 length is 16 residues. Germline lookup yields CDR1 MNHEY and CDR2 SVGEGT. Trimming removed 8 bases at V and 6 bases at J, with 22 bases between. CDR3 protein: CASGPSGKAGPGELFF. DNA for the CDR3: TGTGCCAGCGGGCCTTCCGGGAAGGCAGGGCCCGGGGAGCTGTTTTTT.

The chain links TRBV28 to TRBJ1-1, with a weak D call TRBD1 (5 bases). V was shortened by 7 bases and J by 6 bases, with 15 bases between the two germline ends. Germline V gene lookup returns CDR1 MDHEN and CDR2 SYDVKM. CDR3 length: 13 residues. The CDR3 spells CASTQTDRPEAFF. The DNA of the CDR3 is TGTGCCAGCACCCAGACAGATCGTCCTGAAGCTTTCTTT.

This clonotype was seen a few times. This chain links TRBV24-1 with TRBJ1-1; 8 positions match TRBD1. Germline V gene sequence: CDR1 KGHDR, CDR2 SFDVKD. V was pared by 4 bases and J by 9 bases, with 15 bases of the junction left unmatched. The CDR3 spans 16 residues. Here the CDR3 DNA reads TGTGCCACCAGTGACGTCCCAGGGGGCTTCTTAGACAAAGCTTTCTTT. Translated, it gives CATSDVPGGFLDKAFF.

This clonotype was seen a handful of times. This CDR3 reads CASSFAGPDNSPLHF. The DNA for the CDR3 is TGTGCCAGCAGTTTCGCAGGGCCAGATAATTCACCCCTCCACTTT. The V call is TRBV12-3 or TRBV12-4, the J call TRBJ1-6, with a tentative D call TRBD1 (5 bases). V was pared by 3 bases and J by 5 bases, with 11 bases between. The CDR3 totals 15 residues.

This clonotype was seen many times. This sequence joins TRBV3-1 and TRBJ2-1, with 9 nucleotides matching TRBD2. V was pared by 5 bases and J by 9 bases, with 14 bases of the junction left unmatched. In germline, CDR1 is LGHDT, CDR2 YNNKEL (reference sequence). The CDR3 is 16 residues long. Written as DNA, the CDR3 is TGTGCCAGCAGCGCACCGGGACTAGCTCTTGGAAGTGAGCAGTTCTTC. It is translated as CASSAPGLALGSEQFF.

In this sample, this clonotype turned up once. The rearrangement joins TRBV27 to TRBJ2-7, with a weak D call TRBD2 (6 bases). The germline V gene encodes CDR1 MNHEY and CDR2 SMNVEV (reference sequence). The CDR3 contains 13 residues. V lost 6 bases and J lost 7, with 16 bases in between. CDR3 sequence: CASSAPGTREQYF. DNA for the CDR3: TGTGCCAGCAGCGCACCCGGGACTCGTGAGCAGTACTTC.